Below are 24 T cell receptor beta chains sequenced from a single sample in a study of blood T cell repertoires in COVID-19. Measured with immunoSEQ multiplex PCR; TCRdb has only the in-frame clones, and not every one. The sample contains fewer than 500,000 clones, approximately 86% of which appear only once. The sample taken for sequencing was PBMCs or T cells enriched from blood (not recorded which). The receptor source for this set is a woman aged 18-29 years who had recovered from COVID-19.

The CDR3: CASSYYRGEFNTEAFF. CDR3 nucleotide sequence: TGTGCCAGCAGTTATTATAGAGGCGAATTCAACACTGAAGCTTTCTTT. This rearrangement joins TRBV6-5 to TRBJ1-1; D is unclear. Germline lookup yields CDR1 MNHEY and CDR2 SVGAGI. V gave up 3 bases and J gave up 2 bases, with 16 bases separating them. The CDR3 runs 16 residues.

This chain links TRBV5-1 with TRBJ1-2, with D hard to call. CDR3 length: 14 amino acids. Germline V gene lookup returns CDR1 SGHRS and CDR2 YFSETQ. With 3 bases removed from V and 10 bases from J, the gap between germline ends came to 19 bases. The CDR3 DNA sequence: TGCGCCAGCAGCTCGCCAACAGATTCACCCGTCTACACCTTC. Protein product: CASSSPTDSPVYTF.

This clone occurred a few times. This sequence joins TRBV11-2 and TRBJ1-6; possibly TRBD1 for D (6 bases). There are 13 residues in the CDR3. From germline, CDR1 is SGHAT and CDR2 FQNNGV. Trimming left V 9 bases short and J 7 bases short, with 13 bases between. Here the CDR3 reads CASHRAANSPLHF. In nucleotides, the CDR3 is TGTGCCAGTCACAGGGCGGCAAATTCACCCCTCCACTTT. Based on the CDR3 plus reference TRBV11-2 and TRBJ1-6, the full variable domain is EAGVAQSPRYKIIEKRQSVAFWCNPISGHATLYWYQQILGQGPKLLIQFQNNGVVDDSQLPKDRFSAERLKGVDSTLKIQPAKLEDSAVYLCASHRAANSPLHFGNGTRLTVT.

V is TRBV19 and J is TRBJ2-1, with 8 bases identical to TRBD1. In germline, CDR1 is LNHDA, CDR2 SQIVND (reference sequence). CDR3 length equals 17 residues. J lost 7 bases, V lost 6 bases, and 17 bases had no gene match. CDR3: CASSQTAGGAVRNEQFF. DNA of the CDR3: TGTGCCAGTAGCCAGACCGCAGGGGGCGCGGTCAGGAATGAGCAGTTCTTC.

The V and J genes are TRBV5-1 and TRBJ2-7, with D perhaps TRBD2 (5 bases). CDR3 length: 12 amino acids. Looked up from germline, CDR1 is SGHRS and CDR2 is YFSETQ. V gave up 4 bases and J gave up 5 bases, with 10 bases separating them. The DNA for the CDR3 is TGCGCCAGCAGCCACCAGGAGGACGAGCAGTACTTC. Translated: CASSHQEDEQYF.

The chain combines TRBV7-9 with TRBJ1-3, with 7 bases fitting TRBD1. CDR3 length equals 19 residues. The trim removed 4 bases at V and 0 bases at J, leaving 15 bases unmatched. Germline loops: CDR1 SEHNR, CDR2 FQNEAQ (reference sequence). The CDR3 here is CASSSRTMDRFFSGNTIYF. In DNA form, the CDR3 reads TGTGCCAGCAGCTCCCGCACTATGGACAGGTTTTTCTCTGGAAACACCATATATTTT.

The chain carries TRBV7-2 and TRBJ2-1; D is unclear. The V gene's germline CDR1 is SGHTA and CDR2 FQGNSA. This CDR3 is 13 amino acids long. V was pared by 9 bases and J by 2 bases, with 11 bases between. CDR3 in amino acids: CASLGNTYNEQFF. CDR3 sequence (DNA): TGTGCCAGTCTGGGCAATACCTACAATGAGCAGTTCTTC.

This clone was detected once. CDR3 in amino acids: CASSYTGGNNQPQHF. DNA of the CDR3: TGTGCCAGCAGTTATACAGGGGGCAACAATCAGCCCCAGCATTTT. The V call is TRBV6-5, the J call TRBJ1-5, with 9 nucleotides matching TRBD1. This CDR3 has 15 amino acids. Germline-derived CDR1 and CDR2 are MNHEY and SVGAGI. After removal of 3 bases from V and 3 bases from J, the junction contained 3 bases not matched to a gene.

This clone occurred a few times. Written as DNA, the CDR3 is TGTGCCAGCAGCTTAGTCACTATTGAGCAGTTCTTC. Translated, it gives CASSLVTIEQFF. V usage is TRBV11-2 and J usage is TRBJ2-1; no clear D gene. CDR1 and CDR2 (germline): SGHAT, FQNNGV. The CDR3 is 12 amino acids. V was trimmed by 1 base and J by 9 bases, leaving 7 bases between them.

This chain uses TRBV18 with TRBJ2-1; 10 bases line up with TRBD2. Trimming removed 0 bases from V and 4 bases from J; junction bases left unmatched: 12. The CDR3 length is 19 residues. In germline, CDR1 is KGHSH, CDR2 LQKENI. The CDR3 reads CASSPPGGSGGARYNEQFF. CDR3 sequence (DNA): TGTGCCAGCTCACCACCGGGCGGCAGCGGGGGGGCCCGATACAATGAGCAGTTCTTC.

V usage is TRBV11-1 and J usage is TRBJ2-3; D is unresolved. This CDR3 spans 15 amino acids. V dropped 2 bases and J dropped 0 bases, with 9 bases sitting between them. Germline V CDR1 and CDR2: SGHAT, FQDESV (reference sequence). In DNA, the CDR3 is TGTGCCAGCAGCTTATTATCCTCTAGCACAGATACGCAGTATTTT. It is translated as CASSLLSSSTDTQYF.

This chain connects TRBV20-1 to TRBJ2-7; weak D call: TRBD1 (6 bases). CDR1 is DFQATT, CDR2 SNEGSKA, per germline (reference sequence). This CDR3 comprises 11 residues. The CDR3 region is CSIGQRYEQYF. The CDR3 DNA reads as TGCAGCATCGGACAGCGCTACGAGCAGTACTTC.

In nucleotides, the CDR3 is TGTGCCAGCAGTTTTGGTGAGCTAGCCAAAAACATTCAGTACTTC. Encoded protein: CASSFGELAKNIQYF. The V call is TRBV28, the J call TRBJ2-4; D call uncertain. This CDR3 is 15 amino acids long. Germline V CDR1 and CDR2: MDHEN, SYDVKM. Trimming pared 3 bases from V and 0 bases from J, leaving 9 bases between.

CDR3 region: CASSIRGPRGTEAFF. CDR3 coding DNA: TGTGCCAGCAGCATTCGCGGGCCCCGTGGCACTGAAGCTTTCTTT. J is TRBJ1-1 and V is TRBV5-8; no clear D gene. The CDR3 is 15 residues long. V lost 4 bases, J lost 4 bases, and 17 bases lay in between. The germline V gene has CDR1 SGHTS and CDR2 YDEGEE.

The chain links TRBV6-2 or TRBV6-3 to TRBJ1-1; D gene unclear. V was trimmed by 6 bases and J by 2 bases, leaving 16 bases between them. Germline V gives CDR1 MNHEY, CDR2 SVGEGT. The CDR3 sequence is 15 residues long. In DNA, the CDR3 is TGTGCCAGCAGCTCCGGGAGGAGGGTTAACACTGAAGCTTTCTTT. This sequence encodes CASSSGRRVNTEAFF.

This chain joins TRBV15 and TRBJ1-6; TRBD1 matches 9 bases. Trimming removed 3 bases from V and 6 bases from J; junction bases left unmatched: 0. CDR1 and CDR2 from the germline V gene are LNHNV and YYDKDF (reference sequence). The CDR3 has 14 residues. The CDR3 DNA is TGTGCCACCAGCAGGGACAGGGGTAATTCACCCCTCCACTTT. Encoded protein: CATSRDRGNSPLHF. Full variable domain (missing parts from reference TRBV15 and TRBJ1-6): DAMVIQNPRYQVTQFGKPVTLSCSQTLNHNVMYWYQQKSSQAPKLLFHYYDKDFNNEADTPDNFQSRRPNTSFCFLDIRSPGLGDTAMYLCATSRDRGNSPLHFGNGTRLTVT.

The chain is built from TRBV5-5 and TRBJ2-7; 7 nucleotides align to TRBD1. CDR1 is SGHKS, CDR2 YYEKEE, per germline (reference sequence). V was clipped by 1 base and J by 2 bases; unmatched bases: 9. This CDR3 region has 16 residues. The CDR3 protein is CASSLRTGVETYEQYF. Written as DNA, the CDR3 is TGTGCCAGCAGCTTGCGTACAGGGGTTGAGACCTACGAGCAGTACTTC.

The rearrangement links TRBV30 to TRBJ1-1; D is uncertain. The CDR3 runs to 11 residues. Germline V gives CDR1 GTSNPN, CDR2 SVGIG (reference sequence). V was cut by 0 bases and J by 7 bases, with 6 bases left in between. CDR3 nucleotides: TGTGCCTGGAGTGTGTACATTGAAGCTTTCTTT. This translates into CAWSVYIEAFF.

This chain connects TRBV6-1 to TRBJ1-1, with 8 bases matching TRBD1. The V and J ends lost 4 bases and 5 bases, in that order; junction bases with no gene match: 12. The CDR3 sequence is 16 residues long. In germline, CDR1 is MNHNS, CDR2 SASEGT. CDR3 in amino acids: CASSGIRTGTGTEAFF. As DNA, the CDR3 is TGTGCCAGCAGTGGGATTAGGACAGGGACGGGGACTGAAGCTTTCTTT.

This rearrangement joins TRBV5-1 to TRBJ2-1; D is perhaps TRBD2 (6 bases). CDR3 length: 18 residues. CDR1 and CDR2 from the germline V gene are SGHRS and YFSETQ. V lost 0 bases and J 0 bases, leaving 16 bases between the germline ends. The CDR3 sequence: CASSLAGGLLSSYNEQFF. CDR3 sequence (DNA): TGCGCCAGCAGCTTGGCGGGCGGACTATTAAGCTCCTACAATGAGCAGTTCTTC.

The chain recombines TRBV12-5 with TRBJ1-5, with D possibly TRBD1 on 5 matching bases. Between the trimmed V and J ends, which lost 6 bases and 0 bases, there was a span of 12 bases. The CDR3 covers 15 residues. Germline V gene lookup returns CDR1 LGHNT and CDR2 FRNRAP. The CDR3 region has the DNA TGTGCTAGTGGCCTCGGGGGTGATAGCAATCAGCCCCAGCATTTT. Translating it yields CASGLGGDSNQPQHF.

The chain employs TRBV5-1 and TRBJ2-2, with D hard to call. V was cut by 3 bases and J by 1 base, with 13 bases left in between. The CDR3 loop spans 16 amino acids. Germline CDR1 is SGHRS and CDR2 is YFSETQ. The CDR3 DNA reads as TGCGCCAGCAGCTCGACTGTATTGGAGAACACCGGGGAGCTGTTTTTT. This translates into CASSSTVLENTGELFF.

The chain carries TRBV7-6 and TRBJ2-7, with a possible D match to TRBD1 (6 bases). Trimming pared 3 bases from V and 4 bases from J, leaving 7 bases between. CDR3 length: 12 amino acids. Looked up from germline, CDR1 is SGHVS and CDR2 is FNYEAQ. In DNA form, the CDR3 reads TGTGCCAGCAGCTTCAGGGGTTACGAGCAGTACTTC. Translating gives CASSFRGYEQYF. Filled out from reference TRBV7-6 and TRBJ2-7, the complete variable domain reads GAGVSQSPRYKVTKRGQDVALRCDPISGHVSLYWYRQALGQGPEFLTYFNYEAQQDKSGLPNDRFSAERPEGSISTLTIQRTEQRDSAMYRCASSFRGYEQYFGPGTRLTVT.

In DNA form, the CDR3 reads TGTGCCAGCAGTTTACTCGGACAGGGCTACGAGCAGTACTTC. Translation: CASSLLGQGYEQYF. V gene TRBV28 combines with J gene TRBJ2-7; 8 bases match TRBD1. This CDR3 comprises 14 residues. Germline V lookup: CDR1 MDHEN, CDR2 SYDVKM. Trimming removed 2 bases from V and 3 bases from J; junction bases left unmatched: 3.